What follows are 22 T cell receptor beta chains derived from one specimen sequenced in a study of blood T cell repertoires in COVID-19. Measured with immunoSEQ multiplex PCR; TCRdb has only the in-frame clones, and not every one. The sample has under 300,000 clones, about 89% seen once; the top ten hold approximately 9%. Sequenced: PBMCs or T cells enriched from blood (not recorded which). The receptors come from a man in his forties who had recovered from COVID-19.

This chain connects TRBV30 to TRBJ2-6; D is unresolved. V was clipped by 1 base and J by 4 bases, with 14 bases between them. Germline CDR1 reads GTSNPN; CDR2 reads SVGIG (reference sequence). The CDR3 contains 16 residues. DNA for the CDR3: TGTGCCTGGAGTGCTGAGGTAGTGTGGGGGGCCAACGTCCTGACTTTC. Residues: CAWSAEVVWGANVLTF.

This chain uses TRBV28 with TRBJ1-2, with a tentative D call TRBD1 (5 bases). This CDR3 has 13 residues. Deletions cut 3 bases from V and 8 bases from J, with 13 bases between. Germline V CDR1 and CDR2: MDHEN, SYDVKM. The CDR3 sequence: CASSLGRAEGYTF. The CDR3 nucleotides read TGTGCCAGCAGTTTGGGCAGGGCCGAGGGCTACACCTTC.

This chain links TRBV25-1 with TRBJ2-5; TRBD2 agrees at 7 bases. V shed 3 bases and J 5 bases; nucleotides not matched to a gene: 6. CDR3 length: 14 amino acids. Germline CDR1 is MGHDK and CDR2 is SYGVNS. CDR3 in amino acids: CASSEGGSEETQYF. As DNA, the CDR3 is TGTGCCAGCAGTGAGGGAGGGAGCGAGGAGACCCAGTACTTC.

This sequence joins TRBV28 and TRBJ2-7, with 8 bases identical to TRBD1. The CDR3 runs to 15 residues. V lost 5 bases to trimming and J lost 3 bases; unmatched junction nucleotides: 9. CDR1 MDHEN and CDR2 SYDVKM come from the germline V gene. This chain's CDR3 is CASSDRDRKNYEQYF. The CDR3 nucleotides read TGTGCCAGCAGTGATAGGGACAGGAAAAACTACGAGCAGTACTTC.

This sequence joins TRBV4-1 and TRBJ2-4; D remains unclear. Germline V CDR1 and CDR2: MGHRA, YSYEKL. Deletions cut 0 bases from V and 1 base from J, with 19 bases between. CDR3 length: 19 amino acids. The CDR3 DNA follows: TGCGCCAGCAGCCAAGACCCAAAAATCGCCGCCAGGGCCAAAAACATTCAGTACTTC. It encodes CASSQDPKIAARAKNIQYF.

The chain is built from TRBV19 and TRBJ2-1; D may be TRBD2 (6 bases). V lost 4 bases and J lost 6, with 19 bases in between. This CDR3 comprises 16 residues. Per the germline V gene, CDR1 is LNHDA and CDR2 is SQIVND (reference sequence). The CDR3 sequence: CASSSGTPIGVNEQFF. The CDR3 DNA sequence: TGTGCCAGTAGTAGCGGGACGCCGATTGGGGTCAATGAGCAGTTCTTC.

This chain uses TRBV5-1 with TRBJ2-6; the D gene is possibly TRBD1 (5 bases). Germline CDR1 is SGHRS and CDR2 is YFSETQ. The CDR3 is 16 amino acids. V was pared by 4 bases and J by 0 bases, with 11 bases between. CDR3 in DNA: TGCGCCAGCAGCGCAATCCAGGGCTCTGGGGCCAACGTCCTGACTTTC. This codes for CASSAIQGSGANVLTF. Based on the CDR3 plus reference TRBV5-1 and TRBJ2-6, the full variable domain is KAGVTQTPRYLIKTRGQQVTLSCSPISGHRSVSWYQQTPGQGLQFLFEYFSETQRNKGNFPGRFSGRQFSNSRSEMNVSTLELGDSALYLCASSAIQGSGANVLTFGAGSRLTVL.

The CDR3 reads CASSYGQLYNSPLHF. In DNA form, the CDR3 reads TGTGCCAGCAGTTACGGACAACTCTATAATTCACCCCTCCACTTT. The rearrangement links TRBV27 to TRBJ1-6, with D possibly TRBD1 on 5 matching bases. V shed 4 bases and J shed 3 bases, with 10 bases lying between them. Germline V gene lookup returns CDR1 MNHEY and CDR2 SMNVEV (reference sequence). CDR3 length: 15 amino acids.

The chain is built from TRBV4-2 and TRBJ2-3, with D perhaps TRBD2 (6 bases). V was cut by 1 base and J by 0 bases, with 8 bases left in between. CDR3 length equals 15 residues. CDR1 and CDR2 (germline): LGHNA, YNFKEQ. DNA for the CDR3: TGTGCCAGCAGCCAAGGCGGGACTAGCACAGATACGCAGTATTTT. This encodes CASSQGGTSTDTQYF.

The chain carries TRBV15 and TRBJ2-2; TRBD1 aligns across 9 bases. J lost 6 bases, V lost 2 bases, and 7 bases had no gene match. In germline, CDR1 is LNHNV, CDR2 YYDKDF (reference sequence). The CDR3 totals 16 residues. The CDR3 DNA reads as TGTGCCACCAGCAGATCCGGGACAGGGAGGCCCGGGGAGCTGTTTTTT. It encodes CATSRSGTGRPGELFF.

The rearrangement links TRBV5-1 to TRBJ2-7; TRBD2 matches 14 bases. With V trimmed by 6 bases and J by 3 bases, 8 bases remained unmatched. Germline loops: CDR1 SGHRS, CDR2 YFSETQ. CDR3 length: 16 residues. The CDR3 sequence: CASNPVGTSGSYEQYF. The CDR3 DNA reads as TGCGCCAGCAACCCTGTTGGGACTAGCGGGAGCTACGAGCAGTACTTC. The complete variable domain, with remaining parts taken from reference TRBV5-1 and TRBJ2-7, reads KAGVTQTPRYLIKTRGQQVTLSCSPISGHRSVSWYQQTPGQGLQFLFEYFSETQRNKGNFPGRFSGRQFSNSRSEMNVSTLELGDSALYLCASNPVGTSGSYEQYFGPGTRLTVT.

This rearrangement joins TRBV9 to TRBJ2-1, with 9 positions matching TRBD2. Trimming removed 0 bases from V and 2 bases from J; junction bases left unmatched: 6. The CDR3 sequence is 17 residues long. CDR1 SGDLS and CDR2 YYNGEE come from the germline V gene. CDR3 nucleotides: TGTGCCAGCAGCGTAGGGGCTAGCGGGGACCCCTACAATGAGCAGTTCTTC. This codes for CASSVGASGDPYNEQFF.

The CDR3 DNA follows: TGCGCCAGCAGCTTGGGACTAGCGGGGGGGCGGACAGATACGCAGTATTTT. It encodes CASSLGLAGGRTDTQYF. This chain uses TRBV5-1 with TRBJ2-3; 14 nucleotides line up with TRBD2. The CDR3 covers 17 residues. Germline CDR1 reads SGHRS; CDR2 reads YFSETQ. The V segment lost 0 bases and the J segment 3 bases; nucleotides outside the gene matches: 3.

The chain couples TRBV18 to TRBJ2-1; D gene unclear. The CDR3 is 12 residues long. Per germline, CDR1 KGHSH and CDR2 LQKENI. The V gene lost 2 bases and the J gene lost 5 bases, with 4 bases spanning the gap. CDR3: CASSPTNNEQFF. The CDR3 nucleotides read TGTGCCAGCTCACCAACAAACAATGAGCAGTTCTTC.

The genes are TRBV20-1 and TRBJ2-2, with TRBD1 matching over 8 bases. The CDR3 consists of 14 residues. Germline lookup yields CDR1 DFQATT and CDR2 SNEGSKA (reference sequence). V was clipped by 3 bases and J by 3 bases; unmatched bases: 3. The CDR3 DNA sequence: TGCAGTGCTAGTGACAGGGGTGACACCGGGGAGCTGTTTTTT. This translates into CSASDRGDTGELFF.

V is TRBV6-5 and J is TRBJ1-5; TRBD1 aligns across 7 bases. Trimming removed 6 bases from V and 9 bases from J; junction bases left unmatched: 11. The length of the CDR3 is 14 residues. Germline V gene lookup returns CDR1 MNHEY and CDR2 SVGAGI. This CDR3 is CASRPGGTLRPQHF. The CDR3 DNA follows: TGTGCCAGCAGACCAGGGGGGACCCTTAGGCCCCAGCATTTT.

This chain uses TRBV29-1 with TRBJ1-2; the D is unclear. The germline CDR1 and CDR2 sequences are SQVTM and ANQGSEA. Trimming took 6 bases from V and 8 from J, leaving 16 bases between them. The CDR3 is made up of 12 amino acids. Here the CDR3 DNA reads TGCAGCGTCGGAGCGGGGATGGAGGGCTACACCTTC. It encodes CSVGAGMEGYTF.

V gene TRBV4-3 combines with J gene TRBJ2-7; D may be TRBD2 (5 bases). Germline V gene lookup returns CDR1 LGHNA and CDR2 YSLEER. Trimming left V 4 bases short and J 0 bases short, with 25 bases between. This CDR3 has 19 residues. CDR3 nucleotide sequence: TGCGCCAGCAGCCTTACTTATGCTACCCGAAAGCGGTACTCCTACGAGCAGTACTTC. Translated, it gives CASSLTYATRKRYSYEQYF.

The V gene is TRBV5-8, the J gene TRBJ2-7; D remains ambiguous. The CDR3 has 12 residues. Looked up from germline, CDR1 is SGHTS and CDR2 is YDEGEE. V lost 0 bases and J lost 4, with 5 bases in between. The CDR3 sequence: CASSLGRYEQYF. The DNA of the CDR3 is TGTGCCAGCAGCTTGGGCAGATACGAGCAGTACTTC.

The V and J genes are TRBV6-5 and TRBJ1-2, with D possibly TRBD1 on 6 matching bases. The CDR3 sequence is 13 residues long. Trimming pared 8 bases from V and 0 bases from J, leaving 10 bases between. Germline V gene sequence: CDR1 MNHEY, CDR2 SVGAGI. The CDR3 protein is CASRDTSNYGYTF. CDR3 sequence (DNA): TGTGCCAGCCGGGACACCTCTAACTATGGCTACACCTTC.

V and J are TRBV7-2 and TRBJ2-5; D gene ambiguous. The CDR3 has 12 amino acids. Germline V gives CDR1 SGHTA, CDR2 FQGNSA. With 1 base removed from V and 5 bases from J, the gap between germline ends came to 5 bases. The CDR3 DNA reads TGTGCCAGCAGCTTAGTCATGGAGACCCAGTACTTC. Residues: CASSLVMETQYF.

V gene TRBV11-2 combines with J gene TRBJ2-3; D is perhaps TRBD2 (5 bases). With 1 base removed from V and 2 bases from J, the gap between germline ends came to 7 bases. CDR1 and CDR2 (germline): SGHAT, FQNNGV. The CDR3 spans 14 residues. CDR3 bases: TGTGCCAGCAGCTTAGGGACTCCCACAGATACGCAGTATTTT. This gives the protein CASSLGTPTDTQYF.